This T cell receptor beta chain was sequenced for a study of cytomegalovirus exposure and HLA in healthy donors. Germline V lookup: CDR1 MDHEN, CDR2 SYDVKM. The germline V and J ends were trimmed by 4 bases and 0 bases, with 6 bases remaining between them. The CDR3 is made up of 13 amino acids. This clone has just one count. What it binds is unknown. Separate from the approximately 700-subject first cohort was the approximately 120-subject validation cohort, to which the donors belonged. This table comes from immunoSEQ multiplex PCR, and its TCRdb copy is limited to in-frame clones, with some not included. The table shows over 120,000 clones, with 85% to 95% occurring only once. Study results and limitations: Usually a TCR sequence was rare, but some public TCRs were found in many donors. The tendency of first-cohort TCR clusters to co-occur in the 120 or so validation repertoires was identified by a subsequent analysis. Investigators reported some 150 TCR beta chains as tied to cytomegalovirus.

This clonotype was sampled from a young man in good health and CMV-seropositive. The specimen was PBMCs. The chain uses TRBV28 and TRBJ1-1, with D possibly matching TRBD1 (5 bases). As DNA, the CDR3 is TGTGCCAGCAGTTGGGGCATGAACACTGAAGCTTTCTTT. It specifies CASSWGMNTEAFF. The full variable domain, completed using reference TRBV28 and TRBJ1-1, is DVKVTQSSRYLVKRTGEKVFLECVQDMDHENMFWYRQDPGLGLRLIYFSYDVKMKEKGDIPEGYSVSREKKERFSLILESASTNQTSMYLCASSWGMNTEAFFGQGTRLTVV.